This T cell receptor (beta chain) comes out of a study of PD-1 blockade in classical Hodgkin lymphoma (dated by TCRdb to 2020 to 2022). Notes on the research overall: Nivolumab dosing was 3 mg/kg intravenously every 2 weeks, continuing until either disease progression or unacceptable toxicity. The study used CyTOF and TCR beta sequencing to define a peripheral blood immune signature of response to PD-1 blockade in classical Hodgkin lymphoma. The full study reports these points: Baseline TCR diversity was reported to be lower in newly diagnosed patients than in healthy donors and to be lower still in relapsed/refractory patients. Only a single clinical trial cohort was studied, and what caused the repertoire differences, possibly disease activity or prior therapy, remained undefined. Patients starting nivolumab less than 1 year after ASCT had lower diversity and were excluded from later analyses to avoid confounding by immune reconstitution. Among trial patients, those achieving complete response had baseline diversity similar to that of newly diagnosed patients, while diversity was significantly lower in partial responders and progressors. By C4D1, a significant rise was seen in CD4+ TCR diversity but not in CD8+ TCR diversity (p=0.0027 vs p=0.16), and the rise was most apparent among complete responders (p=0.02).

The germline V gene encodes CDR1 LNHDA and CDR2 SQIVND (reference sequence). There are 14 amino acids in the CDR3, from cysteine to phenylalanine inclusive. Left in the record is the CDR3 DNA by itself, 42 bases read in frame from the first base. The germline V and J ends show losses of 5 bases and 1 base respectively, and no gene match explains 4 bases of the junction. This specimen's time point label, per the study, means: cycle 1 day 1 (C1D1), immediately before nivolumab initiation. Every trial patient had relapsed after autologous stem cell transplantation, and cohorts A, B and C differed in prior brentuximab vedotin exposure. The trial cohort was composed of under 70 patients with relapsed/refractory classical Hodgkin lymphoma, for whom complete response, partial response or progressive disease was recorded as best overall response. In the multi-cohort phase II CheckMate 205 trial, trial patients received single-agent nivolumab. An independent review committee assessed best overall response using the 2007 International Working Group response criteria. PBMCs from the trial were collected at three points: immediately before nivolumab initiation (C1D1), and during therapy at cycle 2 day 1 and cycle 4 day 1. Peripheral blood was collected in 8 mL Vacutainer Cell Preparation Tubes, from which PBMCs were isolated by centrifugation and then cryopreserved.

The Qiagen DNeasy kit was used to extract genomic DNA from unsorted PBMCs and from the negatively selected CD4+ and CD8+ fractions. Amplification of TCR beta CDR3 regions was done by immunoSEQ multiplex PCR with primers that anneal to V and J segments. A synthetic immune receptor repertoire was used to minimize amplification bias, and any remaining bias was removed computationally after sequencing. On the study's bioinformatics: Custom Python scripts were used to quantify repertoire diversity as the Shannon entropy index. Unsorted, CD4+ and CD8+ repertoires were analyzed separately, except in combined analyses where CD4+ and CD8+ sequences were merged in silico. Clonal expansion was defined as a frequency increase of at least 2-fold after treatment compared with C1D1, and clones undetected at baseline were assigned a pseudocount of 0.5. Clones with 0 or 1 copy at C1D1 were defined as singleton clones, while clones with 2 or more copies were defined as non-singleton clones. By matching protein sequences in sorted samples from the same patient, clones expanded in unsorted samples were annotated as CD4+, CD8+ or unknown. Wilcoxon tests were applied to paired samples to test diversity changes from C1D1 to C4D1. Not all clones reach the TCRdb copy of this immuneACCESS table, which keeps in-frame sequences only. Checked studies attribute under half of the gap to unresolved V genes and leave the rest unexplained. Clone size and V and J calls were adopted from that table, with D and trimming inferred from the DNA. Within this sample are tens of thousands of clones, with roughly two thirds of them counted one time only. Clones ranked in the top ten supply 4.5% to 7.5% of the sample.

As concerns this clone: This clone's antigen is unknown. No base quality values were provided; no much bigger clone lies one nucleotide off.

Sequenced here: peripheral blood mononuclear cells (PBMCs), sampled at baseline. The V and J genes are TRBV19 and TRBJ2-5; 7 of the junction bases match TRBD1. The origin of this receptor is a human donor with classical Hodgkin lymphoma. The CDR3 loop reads CASSPDRAQETQYF. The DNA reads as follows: TGTGCCAGTAGTCCCGACAGGGCCCAAGAGACCCAGTACTTC. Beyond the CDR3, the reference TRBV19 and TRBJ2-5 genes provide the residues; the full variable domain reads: DGGITQSPKYLFRKEGQNVTLSCEQNLNHDAMYWYRQDPGQGLRLIYYSQIVNDFQKGDIAEGYSVSREKKESFPLTVTSAQKNPTAFYLCASSPDRAQETQYFGPGTRLLVL.